This T cell receptor (beta chain) was profiled in a study of T cells in Graves' hyperthyroidism and ophthalmopathy. General study findings and limits: For ophthalmopathy, model prediction preceded onset by a median approximately 6 months. Researchers found most expanded thyroid clonotypes above 0.001 in blood as well.

The germline V and J ends were trimmed by 3 bases and 1 base, with 10 bases remaining between them. The CDR3 is 14 amino acids. The V gene's germline CDR1 is SGHAT and CDR2 FQNNGV. RNA transcripts yielded amplified TCR beta CDR3 regions. First-round RT-PCR with HTBI primers amplified the TCR CDR3 region. TCRdb used MiXCR to reprocess the multiplex PCR reads, holding one entry per CDR3 protein. The data show almost 500,000 distinct CDR3 sequences, with about 22% seen just once and around 47% held by the top ten. The table lists this clonotype with many counts. As yet, its antigen is unknown. Exclusion of a patient resulted from uncontrolled infection, other autoimmune disease, pregnancy or lactation. Thyroid ultrasound and orbital computed tomography, with clinical symptoms and serum thyroxine and TRAb, informed diagnoses.

V and J are TRBV11-2 and TRBJ2-7; D is possibly TRBD2 (6 bases). What was sequenced was blood. The clonotype was recovered from an older woman with Graves' ophthalmopathy. The CDR3 reads CASSFGTASYEQYF. Written as DNA, the CDR3 is TGTGCCAGCAGCTTCGGGACTGCTTCCTACGAGCAGTACTTC.